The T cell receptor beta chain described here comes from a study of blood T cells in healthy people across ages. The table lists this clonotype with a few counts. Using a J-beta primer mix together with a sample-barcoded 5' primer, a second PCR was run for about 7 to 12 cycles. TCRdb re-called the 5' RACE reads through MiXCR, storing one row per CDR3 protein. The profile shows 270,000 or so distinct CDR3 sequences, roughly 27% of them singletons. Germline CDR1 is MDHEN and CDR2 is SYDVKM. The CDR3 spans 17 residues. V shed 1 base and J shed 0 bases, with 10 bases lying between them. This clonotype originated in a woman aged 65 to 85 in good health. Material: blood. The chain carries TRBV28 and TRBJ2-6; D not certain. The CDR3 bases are TGTGCCAGCAGTTTATCAGGAATGAACTCTGGGGCCAACGTCCTGACTTTC. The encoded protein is CASSLSGMNSGANVLTF.